What follows is one T cell receptor beta chain and its context. What it binds is unknown. The time point was: persistent/refractory GD, antithyroid drugs over 5 years with positive TRAb. Extracted RNA from PBMCs served as the source of the TCR library. Graves' disease diagnosis used American Thyroid Association guidelines. With iRepertoire HTBI primers and Arm-PCR of CDR3 regions, TCR beta libraries were built. TCRdb re-called the multiplex PCR reads with MiXCR, one entry per CDR3 protein. The sample contains about 430,000 distinct CDR3 sequences, roughly 23% of which appear only once. This record comes from a study of regulatory T cells in long-lasting Graves disease. Study results and caveats: Peripheral blood, not thyroid tissue, was the sole material studied.

The germline CDR1 and CDR2 sequences are SGHRS and YFSETQ. The V gene lost 4 bases and the J gene lost 4 bases, with 23 bases spanning the gap. CDR3 length: 17 amino acids. The starting material was peripheral blood mononuclear cells (PBMCs), obtained when the disease was refractory, from a patient treated with antithyroid drugs. The V call is TRBV5-1, the J call TRBJ1-1; no definite D call. This TCR came from a female donor with Graves disease. In nucleotides, the CDR3 is TGCGCCAGCAGCCACCCCCGGGAAACTCTCGATCCCACTGAAGCTTTCTTT. Residues: CASSHPRETLDPTEAFF.